Following are 27 T cell receptor beta chains from one sample sequenced in a study of shared clonotypes between healthy human individuals. Produced via immunoSEQ multiplex PCR; TCRdb's table is partial and in-frame only. Among roughly 2.2 million clones, 85% to 95% were seen once, and the ten largest hold 0.3% to 0.45%. The sequenced material came from naive CD4+ T cells from PBMCs. Sample subset: CD45RA+ positively selected. These receptors came from a man younger than 30 in good health. Some clones in this sample may be carry-over from other donors' samples.

The gene calls are TRBV7-9 and TRBJ2-1; 12 bases line up with TRBD2. The germline V gene encodes CDR1 SEHNR and CDR2 FQNEAQ (reference sequence). This CDR3 has 16 residues. V trimming: 3 bases; J trimming: 6 bases; junction bases outside the gene matches: 6. The CDR3 reads CASSLPGLAGRNEQFF. DNA for the CDR3: TGTGCCAGCAGCTTGCCCGGACTAGCGGGGCGCAATGAGCAGTTCTTC.

This clone was detected only a few times. This same CDR3 is encoded by further DNA sequences in the sample. The chain combines TRBV30 with TRBJ1-2; no reliable D call. Germline V gene sequence: CDR1 GTSNPN, CDR2 SVGIG (reference sequence). The CDR3 contains 11 residues. Trimming left V 2 bases short and J 7 bases short, with 8 bases between. The CDR3 DNA is TGTGCCTGGAGTAGGCGGGGTGGCTACACCTTC. This translates into CAWSRRGGYTF.

The V gene is TRBV15, the J gene TRBJ2-3; 12 bases map to TRBD2. J gave up 0 bases and V 3 bases, and 4 bases lay outside the gene matches. The CDR3 spans 17 residues. Per the germline V gene, CDR1 is LNHNV and CDR2 is YYDKDF (reference sequence). CDR3 region: CATSRSGLAGSTDTQYF. The CDR3 nucleotides are TGTGCCACCAGCAGGTCTGGACTAGCGGGAAGCACAGATACGCAGTATTTT.

J is TRBJ1-2 and V is TRBV4-2; 9 nucleotides match TRBD1. After removal of 4 bases from V and 6 bases from J, the junction contained 9 bases not matched to a gene. Germline values: CDR1 LGHNA, CDR2 YNFKEQ. The CDR3 has 15 residues. CDR3 sequence reads: CASSRSPGQGDGYTF. DNA of the CDR3: TGTGCCAGCAGCCGTAGTCCGGGACAGGGTGATGGCTACACCTTC.

The chain is built from TRBV15 and TRBJ2-6; maybe TRBD1 (5 bases). The V and J ends lost 5 bases and 0 bases respectively, with 23 bases between them. Per the germline V gene, CDR1 is LNHNV and CDR2 is YYDKDF (reference sequence). The CDR3 length is 20 residues. Here the CDR3 reads CATSSRGAGSPYSGANVLTF. Here the CDR3 DNA reads TGTGCCACCAGCTCCCGTGGAGCAGGGTCTCCTTACTCTGGGGCCAACGTCCTGACTTTC.

The genes are TRBV5-1 and TRBJ1-1; TRBD1 matches at 9 bases. The CDR3 has 16 residues. Germline V gives CDR1 SGHRS, CDR2 YFSETQ. J was trimmed by 5 bases and V by 2 bases; bases with no gene match: 10. CDR3 nucleotide sequence: TGCGCCAGCAGCTTAGGGACAGGGATGGTAGGAACTGAAGCTTTCTTT. This sequence encodes CASSLGTGMVGTEAFF.

This clone was seen only once. This sequence joins TRBV28 and TRBJ2-3; D unclear. The CDR3 runs 15 residues. The V and J ends lost 3 bases and 1 base respectively, with 11 bases between them. Per the germline V gene, CDR1 is MDHEN and CDR2 is SYDVKM. CDR3 residues: CASSLGSSGTDTQYF. In DNA form, the CDR3 reads TGTGCCAGCAGTTTGGGGTCCTCCGGCACAGATACGCAGTATTTT.

The rearrangement joins TRBV30 to TRBJ1-1; unclear D gene. The CDR3 has 13 residues. V lost 4 bases and J lost 5, with 14 bases in between. Germline CDR1 is GTSNPN and CDR2 is SVGIG (reference sequence). CDR3 amino acids: CAWIRELDTEAFF. The CDR3 nucleotides are TGTGCCTGGATTCGGGAATTGGATACTGAAGCTTTCTTT.

The V and J genes are TRBV6-4 and TRBJ2-3; tentatively, D is TRBD2 (6 bases). Trimming took 2 bases from V and 5 from J, leaving 11 bases between them. This CDR3 contains 14 residues. Looked up from germline, CDR1 is MRHNA and CDR2 is SNTAGT. CDR3 residues: CASSDGGRGDTQYF. In nucleotides, the CDR3 is TGTGCCAGCAGTGACGGCGGGCGGGGAGATACGCAGTATTTT.

This chain uses TRBV30 with TRBJ2-7; D could derive from TRBD1 or TRBD2 (5 bases each). Between the trimmed V and J ends, which lost 8 bases and 2 bases, there was a span of 16 bases. The CDR3 loop spans 13 amino acids. Per germline, CDR1 GTSNPN and CDR2 SVGIG (reference sequence). CDR3 DNA sequence: TGTGCCGGACAAGCGGTATTACCCTACGAGCAGTACTTC. Its translation: CAGQAVLPYEQYF.

The CDR3 spells CASSLRVNSQHGYTF. CDR3 nucleotide sequence: TGTGCCAGCAGCTTAAGGGTGAACAGCCAGCATGGCTACACCTTC. The chain combines TRBV7-2 with TRBJ1-2; no definite D call. The length of the CDR3 is 15 residues. V was pared by 2 bases and J by 6 bases, with 16 bases between. Germline lookup yields CDR1 SGHTA and CDR2 FQGNSA.

This rearrangement joins TRBV29-1 to TRBJ2-1; D not resolved. Germline values: CDR1 SQVTM, CDR2 ANQGSEA. V was trimmed by 5 bases and J by 9 bases, leaving 11 bases between them. The CDR3 is 11 amino acids. The CDR3, as DNA: TGCAGCGTTAGGCCCCTAGGTGAGCAGTTCTTC. This encodes CSVRPLGEQFF.

V gene TRBV4-3 combines with J gene TRBJ2-2; 10 nucleotides align to TRBD2. CDR1 and CDR2 from the germline V gene are LGHNA and YSLEER. The CDR3 spans 16 residues. The trim removed 4 bases at V and 5 bases at J, leaving 7 bases unmatched. The CDR3, as DNA: TGCGCCAGCAGCCCTCGGGGAGCGGGAGGGACCGGGGAGCTGTTTTTT. It encodes CASSPRGAGGTGELFF.

This clone turned up a few times. The chain uses TRBV29-1 and TRBJ1-1; D unclear. The germline gives CDR1 SQVTM, CDR2 ANQGSEA. The CDR3 extends over 14 amino acids. V was pared by 3 bases and J by 1 base, with 12 bases between. The CDR3 loop reads CSVEGTVQNTEAFF. CDR3 in DNA: TGCAGCGTTGAGGGTACAGTTCAGAACACTGAAGCTTTCTTT. The variable domain in full, with the rest retrieved from reference TRBV29-1 and TRBJ1-1, is SAVISQKPSRDICQRGTSLTIQCQVDSQVTMMFWYRQQPGQSLTLIATANQGSEATYESGFVIDKFPISRPNLTFSTLTVSNMSPEDSSIYLCSVEGTVQNTEAFFGQGTRLTVV.

This chain links TRBV6-1 with TRBJ2-5, with 10 nucleotides matching TRBD1. There are 14 residues in the CDR3. CDR1 is MNHNS and CDR2 is SASEGT in the germline V gene. V dropped 5 bases and J dropped 3; count of bases not matched to a gene: 3. Here the CDR3 DNA reads TGTGCCAGCAGTACGGACAGGGGGGAAGAGACCCAGTACTTC. Translation gives CASSTDRGEETQYF.

The chain is built from TRBV19 and TRBJ2-7; the match to TRBD1 covers 9 bases. This CDR3 spans 15 amino acids. Looked up from germline, CDR1 is LNHDA and CDR2 is SQIVND (reference sequence). Trimming took 3 bases from V and 6 from J; bases not matched to a gene: 9. The CDR3, as DNA: TGTGCCAGTAGTATTGTCTGGGGACAGGGCACCGAGCAGTACTTC. It encodes CASSIVWGQGTEQYF.

This chain links TRBV6-6 with TRBJ1-1, with 7 nucleotides matching TRBD1. This CDR3 contains 14 residues. The V and J ends lost 5 bases and 6 bases, in that order; junction bases with no gene match: 9. Germline CDR1 MNHNY, CDR2 SVGAGI (reference sequence). The DNA of the CDR3 is TGTGCCAGCAGTCCACCCCGGGACAGCCCTGAAGCTTTCTTT. This codes for CASSPPRDSPEAFF.

This chain connects TRBV5-4 to TRBJ2-3; 10 bases are a match to TRBD2. V trimming: 4 bases; J trimming: 4 bases; junction bases outside the gene matches: 15. The CDR3 consists of 18 residues. From germline, CDR1 is SGHNT and CDR2 YYREEE (reference sequence). The CDR3, as DNA: TGTGCCAGCAGCCCACGGACTAGCGGACCTGGGGACGCAGATACGCAGTATTTT. This sequence encodes CASSPRTSGPGDADTQYF.

V gene TRBV10-2 combines with J gene TRBJ2-2; D gene unclear. Trimming pared 3 bases from V and 4 bases from J, leaving 6 bases between. The CDR3 totals 13 residues. Looked up from germline, CDR1 is WSHSY and CDR2 is SAAADI. The CDR3 nucleotides are TGCGCCAGCAGTGAATCTTTCACCGGGGAGCTGTTTTTT. It yields the protein CASSESFTGELFF.

The V call is TRBV28, the J call TRBJ1-1; 11 bases fit TRBD1. Germline CDR1 reads MDHEN; CDR2 reads SYDVKM. This CDR3 region has 18 residues. V dropped 6 bases and J dropped 1; count of bases not matched to a gene: 13. The CDR3 DNA reads as TGTGCCAGCAGCTATTCTCCCGGACAGGGGGCTTGGAACACTGAAGCTTTCTTT. It translates to CASSYSPGQGAWNTEAFF.

This chain connects TRBV6-1 to TRBJ1-1; D gene ambiguous. Germline values: CDR1 MNHNS, CDR2 SASEGT. The CDR3 has 13 residues. Trimming pared 9 bases from V and 0 bases from J, leaving 11 bases between. CDR3: CASQKAMNTEAFF. The CDR3 DNA sequence: TGTGCCAGTCAGAAGGCGATGAACACTGAAGCTTTCTTT.

The V gene is TRBV9, the J gene TRBJ2-7; 12 nucleotides line up with TRBD1. Germline trimming cut 4 bases from V and 4 bases from J; bases unmatched to any gene: 9. CDR3 length: 16 residues. Germline CDR1 SGDLS, CDR2 YYNGEE. The CDR3 protein is CASSLSGTGGRYEQYF. CDR3 in DNA: TGTGCCAGCAGCTTATCCGGGACAGGGGGCAGGTACGAGCAGTACTTC.

V and J are TRBV5-6 and TRBJ2-7; D possibly uses TRBD1 or TRBD2 (5 bases each). CDR3 length equals 14 residues. V dropped 5 bases and J dropped 4 bases, with 16 bases sitting between them. Looked up from germline, CDR1 is SGHDT and CDR2 is YYEEEE. The CDR3 nucleotides read TGTGCCAGCAGTTCAAGGGTGTGGGGGTACGAGCAGTACTTC. Its protein product is CASSSRVWGYEQYF.

The chain uses TRBV6-6 and TRBJ2-1, with 7 bases lining up with TRBD2. This CDR3 has 13 residues. Germline V gene lookup returns CDR1 MNHNY and CDR2 SVGAGI (reference sequence). The V and J ends lost 4 bases and 9 bases, in that order; junction bases with no gene match: 6. Written as DNA, the CDR3 is TGTGCCAGCAGTTTTAGGCGGGAGCTTGAGCAGTTCTTC. It translates to CASSFRRELEQFF.

The rearrangement uses TRBV4-1 and TRBJ1-1; 8 bases agree with TRBD1. CDR1 is MGHRA, CDR2 YSYEKL, per germline. CDR3 length: 17 residues. Trimming removed 0 bases from V and 6 bases from J; junction bases left unmatched: 12. Here the CDR3 reads CASSQDPGTGGTPEAFF. The DNA for the CDR3 is TGCGCCAGCAGCCAAGATCCCGGGACAGGTGGGACCCCTGAAGCTTTCTTT.

This clone was seen only once. The J gene is TRBJ2-5, the V gene TRBV25-1; tentative D call: TRBD1 (6 bases). Germline V gives CDR1 MGHDK, CDR2 SYGVNS. This CDR3 has 14 residues. V lost 5 bases, J lost 0 bases, and 10 bases lay in between. The DNA for the CDR3 is TGTGCCAGCAGTAACAACAGGGACCAAGAGACCCAGTACTTC. Encoded protein: CASSNNRDQETQYF.

The genes are TRBV7-3 and TRBJ2-3, with D hard to call. Trimming took off 5 bases at V and 0 bases at J, with 15 bases between the two ends. This CDR3 has 16 amino acids. In germline, CDR1 is SGHTA, CDR2 FQGTGA. The CDR3 region is CASSVGVGVSTDTQYF. The CDR3 DNA reads TGTGCCAGCAGCGTTGGAGTTGGTGTTAGCACAGATACGCAGTATTTT.